This T cell receptor beta chain was identified during a study of tumor-infiltrating lymphocytes in primary liver carcinoma (dated by TCRdb to the late 2010s). With regard to the full study: Of the five patients, three men and two women aged 30 to 69 years, four had hepatocellular carcinoma and one had combined HCC and intrahepatic cholangiocarcinoma. Tumors of the five patients were stage T1-T3 N0M0 with maximum diameters of roughly 4.2 to 10 cm. Roughly 3.65 to 7.13 million productive TCRbeta reads were obtained per sample, and no significant difference in read depth was found between tissue types. TCRbeta repertoire sequencing, expression microarrays and whole-exome sequencing were combined in the study across five regions of each liver tumor, with adjacent normal tissue and blood also included. TCRbeta repertoire sequencing covered 35 or so specimens from 5 patients: around 25 tumor regions, 5 adjacent noncancerous liver tissues and 5 peripheral blood samples. Technical replicate repertoires showed high reproducibility, with mean shared-clone rates roughly 0.87 and correlation coefficients above 0.95. What the study reported, not specific to this receptor: Consistent with antigen-driven expansion, pairs of tumor regions showed higher repertoire overlap (mean around 35%) than either tumor-adjacent pairs (around 17%) or tumor-blood pairs (about 14%). With just four or five patients in the study, the authors point out that the findings should be validated in a larger study. Compared with blood, tumors had a significantly larger share of the repertoire taken up by the top 250 clones (p = 0.039). Bulk unsorted samples precluded comparing CD4+ and CD8+ T cell repertoires. Because sequencing covered only the TCR beta chain and unpaired alpha chains were not captured, true repertoire diversity is likely underestimated.

The germline V gene sets CDR1 to SGHDT and CDR2 to YYEEEE. The CDR3 numbers 17 residues from cysteine through phenylalanine. Only the CDR3 DNA stays, 51 bases, in frame from base 1. Starting from roughly 500 ng total RNA, TCRbeta-specific cDNA was produced by reverse transcription with a constant-region primer and ProtoScript II reverse transcriptase. TCRbeta libraries were built with three nested multiplex PCR rounds, a slightly modified ARM-PCR procedure. Each of the first two PCR rounds ran for around 10 cycles using multiplex TRBV1-TRBV30 forward primers together with a Cbeta reverse primer. Sample barcodes and Illumina adapters were attached in a final 25-cycle PCR using Deep VentR polymerase. Amplicons of 200-500 bp were gel-purified with a QIAquick gel extraction kit before sequencing. An Illumina HiSeq 2500 was used to sequence the TCRbeta amplicons with 250-bp paired-end reads. The published analysis was carried out like this. Quality trimming of reads was performed with Trimmomatic v0.33, and paired reads were merged with FLASH v1.2.11 so that full CDR3 sequences could be recovered. V, D and J germline segments were assigned to the rearranged TCRbeta sequences by MiGEC v1.2.1b. Clonotype statistics and Shannon-Wiener diversity indices were computed with VDJtools v1.0.0. Except for diversity analysis, only each sample's 250 most abundant clonotypes were used in subsequent analyses to reduce sampling bias. The public reads were reanalyzed by TCRdb: fastp trimming at Q25, MiXCR alignment, in-frame beta chains only. Identical CDR3 protein sequences are pooled into one entry, listed with their most common genes and DNA. These V and J calls originate from TCRdb's pipeline instead of the authors' own analysis. Recorded for this sample are tens of thousands of distinct CDR3 sequences; 60% to 80% of them occurred a single time. The top ten clonotypes cover around 41% of the sample.

Without any cell sorting, total RNA and DNA were co-extracted from roughly 20-30 mg of bulk tissue using the AllPrep DNA/RNA mini kit. Between late 2015 and March 2016, about 5 patients in China with histopathologically diagnosed primary liver carcinoma had their tumors surgically resected. At the time of sampling, the patients had chronic HBV infection and had not received any treatment. Pieces of fresh tumor and adjacent tissue were cut in half, with one half kept in RNAlater at -80 degrees C and the other half sent for histology. With regard to this clonotype: Which antigen it targets is not known. One end of the junction varies from germline; a read error may be responsible.

The V and J segments used are TRBV5-6 and TRBJ2-6; the D segment could be TRBD1, given 5 matching bases. The sequenced sample consisted of tumor-adjacent normal liver tissue. This TCR derives from a woman in her 30s with primary liver carcinoma and hepatitis B virus infection. The DNA sequence follows: TGTACCAGCAGCCAGGACGGCAGCTTCTCTGGGGCCAACGTCCTGACTTTT. Protein translation: CTSSQDGSFSGANVLTF.